These 23 T cell receptor beta chains were sequenced from one sample in a study of blood T cell repertoires in COVID-19. Profiled with immunoSEQ multiplex PCR; TCRdb holds only in-frame clones, not every one. The table shows around 55,000 clones, with roughly 80% occurring only once. Input material: peripheral blood. The receptors derive from a human donor in a cohort sampled during active or convalescent COVID-19.

The chain combines TRBV4-1 with TRBJ1-2; D is unresolved. V lost 0 bases, J lost 5 bases, and 10 bases lay in between. CDR3 length equals 14 residues. Germline V lookup: CDR1 MGHRA, CDR2 YSYEKL. This CDR3 is CASSQDPKRYGYTF. The CDR3, as DNA: TGCGCCAGCAGCCAAGATCCGAAGAGATATGGCTACACCTTC.

V is TRBV5-6 and J is TRBJ2-6, with a tentative D call TRBD2 (5 bases). Trimming pared 0 bases from V and 2 bases from J, leaving 9 bases between. This CDR3 is 16 amino acids long. Germline CDR1 and CDR2: SGHDT and YYEEEE. The CDR3 coding sequence is TGTGCCAGCAGCTTGGCATCGGGGACTGGGGCCAACGTCCTGACTTTC. This translates into CASSLASGTGANVLTF. Using reference TRBV5-6 and TRBJ2-6 for the parts outside the CDR3, the full variable domain is DAGVTQSPTHLIKTRGQQVTLRCSPKSGHDTVSWYQQALGQGPQFIFQYYEEEERQRGNFPDRFSGHQFPNYSSELNVNALLLGDSALYLCASSLASGTGANVLTFGAGSRLTVL.

V is TRBV7-9 and J is TRBJ1-2; D remains unclear. The CDR3 extends over 15 amino acids. In germline, CDR1 is SEHNR, CDR2 FQNEAQ (reference sequence). V was pared by 1 base and J by 4 bases, with 13 bases between. CDR3 protein: CASSLGAGKGYGYTF. Written as DNA, the CDR3 is TGTGCCAGCAGCTTAGGGGCGGGTAAGGGCTATGGCTACACCTTC.

V is TRBV6-6 and J is TRBJ2-1; TRBD2 matches at 10 bases. This CDR3 spans 15 amino acids. V gave up 7 bases and J gave up 8 bases; unmatched junction bases: 11. In germline, CDR1 is MNHNY, CDR2 SVGAGI (reference sequence). The CDR3 loop reads CASTKGTSAYDEQFF. CDR3 sequence (DNA): TGTGCCAGCACCAAGGGGACTAGCGCATACGATGAGCAGTTCTTC.

The CDR3 sequence is CASSLVAGNYGYTF. The DNA of the CDR3 is TGCGCCAGCAGCTTGGTTGCAGGGAACTATGGCTACACCTTC. V and J are TRBV5-1 and TRBJ1-2, with D possibly TRBD1 on 5 matching bases. V was pared by 0 bases and J by 2 bases, with 8 bases between. Germline V gene lookup returns CDR1 SGHRS and CDR2 YFSETQ. The CDR3 runs 14 residues.

This clone has only one observation. The chain couples TRBV7-3 to TRBJ2-3; possible D gene TRBD2, 5 bases. The CDR3 sequence is 15 residues long. Germline V gene data show CDR1 as SGHTA and CDR2 as FQGTGA. Trimming left V 4 bases short and J 3 bases short, with 14 bases between. The CDR3 DNA follows: TGTGCCAGCAGCTCCGGACTCCCCCAGACAGATACGCAGTATTTT. Translation: CASSSGLPQTDTQYF.

This chain connects TRBV6-2 or TRBV6-3 to TRBJ1-2, with D uncertain. The CDR3 runs 11 residues. The V end was cut by 6 bases, the J end by 5 bases, with 7 bases between. Germline-derived CDR1 and CDR2 are MNHEY and SVGEGT. The CDR3 sequence: CASSPLYGYTF. DNA of the CDR3: TGTGCCAGCAGCCCACTATATGGCTACACCTTC.

V usage is TRBV6-5 and J usage is TRBJ1-5, with D possibly matching TRBD1 (5 bases). The CDR3 is made up of 15 amino acids. Trimming stripped 0 bases from V and 3 bases from J, with 9 bases between. Germline CDR1 reads MNHEY; CDR2 reads SVGAGI. CDR3 in DNA: TGTGCCAGCAGTTACTCGGGCAGGGCCAATCAGCCCCAGCATTTT. Protein sequence: CASSYSGRANQPQHF.

The chain carries TRBV6-5 and TRBJ2-1; 9 nucleotides line up with TRBD1. In germline, CDR1 is MNHEY, CDR2 SVGAGI. V dropped 8 bases and J dropped 7; count of bases not matched to a gene: 6. The CDR3 extends over 13 amino acids. The DNA of the CDR3 is TGTGCCAGCGGGGAACAGGGGGCGAATGAGCAGTTCTTC. Translation: CASGEQGANEQFF.

J is TRBJ1-1 and V is TRBV5-1, with 10 bases aligning to TRBD1. The CDR3 loop spans 15 amino acids. Germline values: CDR1 SGHRS, CDR2 YFSETQ. Unmatched junction bases numbered 5, after V lost 1 base and J lost 5 bases. The CDR3 loop reads CASSLSGQGETEAFF. DNA for the CDR3: TGCGCCAGCAGCTTGTCCGGACAGGGGGAAACTGAAGCTTTCTTT.

The rearrangement joins TRBV18 to TRBJ1-1; D perhaps matches TRBD1 (6 bases). Germline CDR1 KGHSH, CDR2 LQKENI. V was clipped by 6 bases and J by 0 bases, with 17 bases between them. The CDR3 consists of 16 residues. DNA for the CDR3: TGTGCCAGCTCTACCACAGGGTCTGACATGAACACTGAAGCTTTCTTT. Encoded protein: CASSTTGSDMNTEAFF. Supplemented by reference TRBV18 and TRBJ1-1, the full variable domain reads NAGVMQNPRHLVRRRGQEARLRCSPMKGHSHVYWYRQLPEEGLKFMVYLQKENIIDESGMPKERFSAEFPKEGPSILRIQQVVRGDSAAYFCASSTTGSDMNTEAFFGQGTRLTVV.

The chain is built from TRBV4-3 and TRBJ2-5, with D perhaps TRBD1 (5 bases). Germline V gene lookup returns CDR1 LGHNA and CDR2 YSLEER. The CDR3 consists of 16 residues. Trimming stripped 1 base from V and 4 bases from J, with 16 bases between. The chain's CDR3 is CASSQGWQGRAETQYF. DNA for the CDR3: TGCGCCAGCAGCCAAGGGTGGCAGGGTAGGGCAGAGACCCAGTACTTC.

This clone was counted a few times. The chain joins TRBV6-6 to TRBJ1-3, with TRBD1 matching 8 bases. The germline V gene has CDR1 MNHNY and CDR2 SVGAGI (reference sequence). V trimming: 7 bases; J trimming: 4 bases; junction bases outside the gene matches: 9. The CDR3 totals 15 residues. CDR3 in DNA: TGTGCCAGCACTGAGGACAGGGCCCAAGGAAACACCATATATTTT. This codes for CASTEDRAQGNTIYF.

This clone has just a few counts. Here the CDR3 reads CASSREARRYEQYF. The CDR3 nucleotides are TGTGCCAGCAGCCGCGAGGCCCGCCGGTACGAGCAGTACTTC. The rearrangement links TRBV7-8 to TRBJ2-7; no clear D gene. In germline, CDR1 is SGHVS, CDR2 FQNEAQ. V dropped 5 bases and J dropped 4 bases, with 15 bases sitting between them. This CDR3 contains 14 residues. Full variable domain (outside the CDR3, taken from reference TRBV7-8 and TRBJ2-7): GAGVSQSPRYKVAKRGQDVALRCDPISGHVSLFWYQQALGQGPEFLTYFQNEAQLDKSGLPSDRFFAERPEGSVSTLKIQRTQQEDSAVYLCASSREARRYEQYFGPGTRLTVT.

The chain combines TRBV4-3 with TRBJ1-6, with a weak D call TRBD1 (5 bases). The CDR3 is 18 amino acids. CDR1 LGHNA and CDR2 YSLEER come from the germline V gene. V was clipped by 0 bases and J by 4 bases, with 16 bases between them. CDR3 amino acids: CASSQEVPPQAYNSPLHF. The DNA of the CDR3 is TGCGCCAGCAGCCAAGAGGTCCCTCCACAGGCATATAATTCACCCCTCCACTTT.

V usage is TRBV5-4 and J usage is TRBJ2-7, with D possibly matching TRBD1 (5 bases). The germline V gene encodes CDR1 SGHNT and CDR2 YYREEE (reference sequence). V was trimmed by 4 bases and J by 6 bases, leaving 11 bases between them. The CDR3 totals 12 residues. This CDR3 reads CASSRDRGEQYF. In nucleotides, the CDR3 is TGTGCCAGCAGCCGCGACAGAGGCGAGCAGTACTTC.

CDR3 sequence reads: CASSGYRAGKNIQYF. The CDR3 DNA reads as TGTGCCAGCAGCGGGTACAGGGCTGGCAAAAACATTCAGTACTTC. The chain is built from TRBV21-1 and TRBJ2-4; TRBD1, the D gene given by the table, was not confirmed from the DNA. TRBV21-1 is shown as a pseudogene. This CDR3 has 15 residues.

V usage is TRBV27 and J usage is TRBJ1-4; 7 bases line up with TRBD1. After removal of 7 bases from V and 5 bases from J, the junction contained 10 bases not matched to a gene. Germline loops: CDR1 MNHEY, CDR2 SMNVEV (reference sequence). This CDR3 spans 15 amino acids. This chain's CDR3 is CASIPQGQKNEKLFF. The CDR3 bases are TGTGCCAGCATTCCACAGGGACAGAAAAATGAAAAACTGTTTTTT.

This chain links TRBV7-9 with TRBJ1-2, with D perhaps matching TRBD1 (5 bases). From germline, CDR1 is SEHNR and CDR2 FQNEAQ (reference sequence). Trimming stripped 5 bases from V and 5 bases from J, with 21 bases between. The CDR3 has 16 residues. This CDR3 reads CASSPGGAGVWYGYTF. Here the CDR3 DNA reads TGTGCCAGCAGCCCGGGAGGGGCGGGAGTTTGGTATGGCTACACCTTC.

This chain connects TRBV7-2 to TRBJ2-1, with 8 bases identical to TRBD1. The junction had 6 bases not matched to a gene; V was cut back by 5 bases and J by 3 bases. The CDR3 consists of 15 residues. The germline gives CDR1 SGHTA, CDR2 FQGNSA. The CDR3 is CASSPRTGIYNEQFF. CDR3 nucleotides: TGTGCCAGCAGCCCAAGGACAGGGATCTACAATGAGCAGTTCTTC.

The rearrangement links TRBV5-8 to TRBJ2-2; 7 nucleotides align to TRBD1. From germline, CDR1 is SGHTS and CDR2 YDEGEE. After removal of 2 bases from V and 2 bases from J, the junction contained 6 bases not matched to a gene. The CDR3 is 16 residues long. CDR3 region: CASSFRDRSNTGELFF. CDR3 DNA: TGTGCCAGCAGCTTTAGGGACAGAAGTAACACCGGGGAGCTGTTTTTT.

This clone was found a few times. The V call is TRBV2, the J call TRBJ1-1; D may be TRBD1 (6 bases). The CDR3 consists of 12 residues. Germline V gives CDR1 SNHLY, CDR2 FYNNEI. V was cut by 8 bases and J by 7 bases, with 14 bases left in between. CDR3 in amino acids: CASGGGVSEAFF. CDR3 coding DNA: TGTGCCAGCGGGGGGGGCGTCAGTGAAGCTTTCTTT.

This clone was observed once. The gene calls are TRBV11-2 and TRBJ2-5; TRBD1 might be the D (5 bases). V lost 1 base to trimming and J lost 6 bases, with 15 bases between them. The germline gives CDR1 SGHAT, CDR2 FQNNGV. The length of the CDR3 is 15 residues. The CDR3 DNA reads TGTGCCAGCAGCTTAGTAAGGGGCAGGGTAAAGACCCAGTACTTC. Its protein product is CASSLVRGRVKTQYF.